The source of this T cell receptor (beta chain) is a study of OX40 agonist ivuxolimab in advanced cancers. For the study at large: Patients were infused with ivuxolimab every 2 weeks at 0.01 to 10 mg/kg. Head and neck, renal cell, melanoma or hepatocellular carcinoma were the cancers that dose-escalation patients had. Three patients, one with hepatocellular carcinoma and two with cutaneous melanoma, responded partially.

Profiled with immunoSEQ multiplex PCR; TCRdb holds only in-frame clones, not every one. The data contain 65,000 to 95,000 clones, approximately 94% of them singletons. Points from the study as a whole: Blood T cells, both CD4+ and CD8+, expanded clonally by week 6 at 0.1 to 3.0 mg/kg.

CDR3 length equals 18 residues. V shed 4 bases, J shed 3 bases, and the junction held 15 bases outside the gene matches. The germline gives CDR1 LGHNA, CDR2 YSLEER. About this clone: What it binds is unknown.

This clonotype originated in an adult with an advanced solid tumor such as melanoma, head and neck, liver or kidney cancer. The sample here was CD4+ or CD8+ T cells sorted from blood, taken in a trial of the OX40 agonist ivuxolimab. The chain uses TRBV4-3 and TRBJ2-3, with TRBD2 matching over 8 bases. CDR3: CASSPRGSGMRGTDTQYF. The CDR3 DNA follows: TGCGCCAGCAGCCCCCGGGGTAGCGGGATGAGGGGGACAGATACGCAGTATTTT.